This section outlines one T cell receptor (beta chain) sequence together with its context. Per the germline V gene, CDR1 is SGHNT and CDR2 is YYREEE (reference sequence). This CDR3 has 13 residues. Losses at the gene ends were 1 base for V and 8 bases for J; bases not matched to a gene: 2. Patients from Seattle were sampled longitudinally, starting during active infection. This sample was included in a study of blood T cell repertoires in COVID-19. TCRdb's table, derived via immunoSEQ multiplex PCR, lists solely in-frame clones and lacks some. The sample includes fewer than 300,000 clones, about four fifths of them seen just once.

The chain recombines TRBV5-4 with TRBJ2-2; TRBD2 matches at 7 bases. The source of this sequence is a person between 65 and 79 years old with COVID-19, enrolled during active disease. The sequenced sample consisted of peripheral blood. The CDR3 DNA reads TGTGCCAGCAGCTTGACTAGCGAGGGGGAGCTGTTTTTT. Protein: CASSLTSEGELFF.